Included here is one T cell receptor (beta chain) sequence, with context. Its specificity is unknown. Measured with immunoSEQ multiplex PCR; TCRdb has only the in-frame clones, and not every one. The sample consists of some 100,000 clones, approximately 90% of them appearing once. These data belong to a study of T cell responses to AZD1222 COVID-19 vaccine. Findings and limits, study-wide: Clonal diversity was possibly underestimated, and white British individuals and females predominated among donors.

Second-dose recipients at about 4 or about 12 weeks were treated as one pooled group. This TCR derives from an adult who received the AZD1222 COVID-19 vaccine. The source was peripheral blood, collected 28 days after the second AZD1222 dose.

The CDR3 spells CASNADTSLSSYNSPLHF. Here the CDR3 DNA reads TGTGCCAGCAACGCGGACACCTCCCTGAGCTCCTATAATTCACCCCTCCACTTT. The chain links TRBV2 to TRBJ1-6; D is possibly TRBD1 (5 bases). Germline CDR1 is SNHLY and CDR2 is FYNNEI. V was clipped by 7 bases and J by 0 bases, with 19 bases between them. This CDR3 is 18 amino acids long.